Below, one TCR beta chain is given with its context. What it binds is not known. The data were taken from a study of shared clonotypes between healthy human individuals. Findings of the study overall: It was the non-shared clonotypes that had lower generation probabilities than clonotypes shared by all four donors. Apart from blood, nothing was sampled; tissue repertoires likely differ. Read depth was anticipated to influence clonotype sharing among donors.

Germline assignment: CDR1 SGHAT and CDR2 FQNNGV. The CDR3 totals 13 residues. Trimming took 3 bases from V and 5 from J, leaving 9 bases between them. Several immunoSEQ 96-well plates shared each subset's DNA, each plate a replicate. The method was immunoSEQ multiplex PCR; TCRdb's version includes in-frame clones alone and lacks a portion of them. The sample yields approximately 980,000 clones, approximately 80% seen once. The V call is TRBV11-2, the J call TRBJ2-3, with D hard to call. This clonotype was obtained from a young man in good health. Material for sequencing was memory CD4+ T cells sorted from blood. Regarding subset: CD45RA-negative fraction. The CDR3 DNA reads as TGTGCCAGCAGCTTTCCAAATGAAGATACGCAGTATTTT. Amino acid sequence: CASSFPNEDTQYF.